This T cell receptor (beta chain) was obtained from a study of T cells after yellow fever vaccination (dated by TCRdb to the late 2010s). Looking at the study overall: The SMART-Seq v4 Ultra Low Input RNA kit was used to prepare libraries from fractions with low cell numbers. Bulk TCR alpha and beta repertoires were sequenced longitudinally to track T-cell clones before and after primary and booster YFV17D yellow fever vaccination. The cohort comprised two healthy male donors, one aged 18 to 30 and one aged 30 to 39 years. Blood samples were taken at several timepoints before and after primary and secondary immunization, and bulk PBMC replicates and cell subsets were isolated.

TCR cDNA was synthesized by 5'RACE template switching, which introduced a universal primer site and unique molecular identifiers. Priming for cDNA synthesis came from both the TCR alpha and TCR beta constant segments. Two PCR steps were used to amplify libraries, with sample barcodes and sequencing adapters being added in the second step. Libraries were sequenced on Illumina HiSeq 2500 (2x100 bp) or NovaSeq (2x150 bp). In the authors' own workflow: MIGEC handled demultiplexing of reads and collapsing into UMI consensus sequences, while MiXCR performed V(D)J alignment. Clonotypes responding to the vaccine were identified with edgeR on replicate PBMC samples, with the criteria of FDR below 0.01 and a log2 fold change above 5 up to day 15. Bulk clonotypes were assigned CD4 or CD8 identity according to which sequenced CD4 or CD8 repertoire held them at higher abundance. TCRdb trimmed public reads at Q25 via fastp, called clones via MiXCR and kept in-frame beta chains. When rows share a CDR3 protein, they turn into one entry using the most common DNA and genes. The V and J calls shown here were made by TCRdb, not taken from the authors' results. The sample table lists 200,000 to 300,000 distinct CDR3 sequences, less than 8.5% of them with a count of one. The ten largest clonotypes hold roughly 0.93% of the sample.

On this clonotype: This receptor's antigen is unknown. Base-call qualities are not available, and no considerably larger clone is one nucleotide away.

Reading from cysteine to phenylalanine, the CDR3 counts 13 amino acids. Only the CDR3 region is kept as DNA, spanning 39 bases read in frame from base 1. CDR1 DFQATT and CDR2 SNEGSKA are derived from the germline V gene (reference sequence). Trimming leaves V shorter by 4 bases and J shorter by 5 bases, with the junction holding 8 bases beyond the gene matches. In light of the paper, this sample's treatment or condition label describes: live attenuated yellow fever vaccine strain. A standard Ficoll-Paque protocol was used to isolate PBMCs from peripheral blood. CD4 and CD8 T-cell fractions were isolated with Dynabeads CD4 and CD8 positive selection kits. TriZol was used to extract RNA from bulk PBMCs, from CD4 and CD8 fractions, and from dextramer-positive and dextramer-negative fractions. Results the study describes overall, beyond this receptor: Because the study included only a couple of donors, the extent to which the findings can be generalized is limited. After the booster, most of the clones that had expanded following primary vaccination were detected again (almost 98% of CD4 and around 90% of CD8), which suggests that memory was broadly maintained. A small share of clonotypes occurred in both CD4 and CD8 compartments, likely arising from convergent recombination. Compared with the primary T-cell response, the secondary T-cell response was faster but weaker, reaching its peak on day 5 rather than on day 15. FACS-sorted repertoires could contain abundant contaminating clonotypes from the bulk population, so computational filtering was required.

The chain links TRBV20-1 with TRBJ2-7; the junction holds 7 bases that match TRBD2. The sequence derives from a man aged 25-40 years who received the YFV17D yellow fever vaccine. The source material was CD4+ T cells sorted from PBMCs, sampled 15 days after the yellow fever booster vaccination. At the DNA level, the sequence is TGCAGTGCTAAGGGCGGGAGATCCGACGAGCAGTACTTC. Its protein product is CSAKGGRSDEQYF.